One sample yielded the 16 T cell receptor beta chains listed below, sequenced in a study of PD-L1 blockade in urothelial cancer. As for time point: pretreatment peripheral blood. Sequenced by immunoSEQ multiplex PCR; TCRdb stores in-frame clones only, minus some. The sample lists about 49,000 clones; 79% were seen once. This specimen consisted of PBMCs, obtained around atezolizumab (anti-PD-L1) treatment. These receptors were collected from a man between 65 and 85 years old with urothelial cancer.

The chain couples TRBV5-1 to TRBJ2-3; no firm D call. The CDR3 totals 13 residues. V dropped 4 bases and J dropped 0 bases, with 6 bases sitting between them. Germline lookup yields CDR1 SGHRS and CDR2 YFSETQ. The CDR3 here is CASSPTSTDTQYF. CDR3 sequence (DNA): TGCGCCAGCAGCCCCACTAGCACAGATACGCAGTATTTT. The whole variable domain, remainder taken from reference TRBV5-1 and TRBJ2-3, is KAGVTQTPRYLIKTRGQQVTLSCSPISGHRSVSWYQQTPGQGLQFLFEYFSETQRNKGNFPGRFSGRQFSNSRSEMNVSTLELGDSALYLCASSPTSTDTQYFGPGTRLTVL.

The J gene is TRBJ2-7, the V gene TRBV6-1, with D possibly matching TRBD2 (6 bases). The CDR3 contains 11 residues. Between the trimmed V and J ends, which lost 6 bases and 7 bases, there was a span of 10 bases. CDR1 and CDR2 (germline): MNHNS, SASEGT. This CDR3 reads CASSHLAEQYF. In DNA, the CDR3 is TGTGCCAGCAGCCACCTAGCGGAGCAGTACTTC.

The gene calls are TRBV9 and TRBJ1-1, with 7 bases that match TRBD1. Germline CDR1 reads SGDLS; CDR2 reads YYNGEE. The CDR3 spans 15 residues. Losses at the gene ends were 4 bases for V and 4 bases for J; bases not matched to a gene: 10. The CDR3 sequence is CASSPGTAGGTEAFF. DNA for the CDR3: TGTGCCAGCAGCCCCGGGACAGCCGGAGGCACTGAAGCTTTCTTT.

This chain joins TRBV18 and TRBJ2-2, with a weak D call TRBD1 (6 bases). The CDR3 extends over 16 amino acids. With 0 bases removed from V and 3 bases from J, the gap between germline ends came to 11 bases. The germline gives CDR1 KGHSH, CDR2 LQKENI. CDR3 in DNA: TGTGCCAGCTCACCACCTACAGGGAAGGACACCGGGGAGCTGTTTTTT. Its translation is CASSPPTGKDTGELFF.

In DNA, the CDR3 is TGCGCCAGCAGCCCACGACAGGGGCATACTGAAGCTTTCTTT. Translated: CASSPRQGHTEAFF. The chain links TRBV4-1 to TRBJ1-1; 8 bases are a match to TRBD1. Germline V gene data show CDR1 as MGHRA and CDR2 as YSYEKL. V lost 4 bases to trimming and J lost 5 bases; unmatched junction nucleotides: 6. This CDR3 region has 14 residues.

The table lists this clone with a count of one. The rearrangement links TRBV7-9 to TRBJ2-7; 8 positions agree with TRBD2. Germline values: CDR1 SEHNR, CDR2 FQNEAQ (reference sequence). Losses at the gene ends were 1 base for V and 8 bases for J; bases not matched to a gene: 4. This CDR3 spans 13 amino acids. The CDR3 DNA reads as TGTGCCAGCAGCTTAGTAGCGGGGTCCAAGCAGTACTTC. Translated, it gives CASSLVAGSKQYF.

V gene TRBV5-4 combines with J gene TRBJ2-1, with D uncertain. Looked up from germline, CDR1 is SGHNT and CDR2 is YYREEE (reference sequence). The CDR3 length is 14 residues. V lost 4 bases and J 8 bases, leaving 16 bases between the germline ends. The CDR3 bases are TGTGCCAGCAGCCCCGCTTATGGCCTCGATGAGCAGTTCTTC. It specifies CASSPAYGLDEQFF.

The chain's CDR3 is CSVGQSGSYNEQFF. The CDR3 DNA sequence: TGCAGCGTTGGACAGTCTGGCTCCTACAATGAGCAGTTCTTC. This rearrangement joins TRBV29-1 to TRBJ2-1; weak D call: TRBD1 (5 bases). The V end was cut by 4 bases, the J end by 0 bases, with 10 bases between. The CDR3 length is 14 residues. Germline CDR1 is SQVTM and CDR2 is ANQGSEA.

This chain uses TRBV28 with TRBJ2-7; D remains ambiguous. Germline-derived CDR1 and CDR2 are MDHEN and SYDVKM. Trimming removed 6 bases at V and 0 bases at J, with 12 bases between. The CDR3 consists of 14 residues. CDR3 protein: CASSRTALSYEQYF. As DNA, the CDR3 is TGTGCCAGCAGCCGCACAGCCCTCTCCTACGAGCAGTACTTC.

The chain couples TRBV4-1 to TRBJ2-2; a possible D gene is TRBD2 (6 bases). This CDR3 contains 18 residues. CDR1 MGHRA and CDR2 YSYEKL come from the germline V gene. V lost 2 bases to trimming and J lost 2 bases, with 18 bases between them. The CDR3 here is CASSQPPPGLPNTGELFF. As DNA, the CDR3 is TGCGCCAGCAGCCAACCCCCCCCGGGACTCCCCAACACCGGGGAGCTGTTTTTT.

The chain carries TRBV30 and TRBJ1-6; D remains ambiguous. V was pared by 0 bases and J by 10 bases, with 7 bases between. The CDR3 sequence is 12 residues long. Germline CDR1 reads GTSNPN; CDR2 reads SVGIG (reference sequence). CDR3 loop: CAWSVKRSPLHF. CDR3 nucleotides: TGTGCCTGGAGTGTAAAGAGGTCACCCCTCCACTTT.

V is TRBV9 and J is TRBJ2-3; tentative D call: TRBD2 (6 bases). Germline CDR1 is SGDLS and CDR2 is YYNGEE. The CDR3 contains 14 residues. V lost 0 bases and J 5 bases, leaving 10 bases between the germline ends. The CDR3 sequence is CASSVDVGGDTQYF. The CDR3 bases are TGTGCCAGCAGCGTAGACGTGGGAGGAGATACGCAGTATTTT.

The chain combines TRBV5-5 with TRBJ2-1, with TRBD2 matching over 12 bases. Germline V CDR1 and CDR2: SGHKS, YYEKEE (reference sequence). The CDR3 runs to 15 residues. V lost 4 bases to trimming and J lost 8 bases; unmatched junction nucleotides: 7. The CDR3 nucleotides are TGTGCCAGCAGCGGTGGACTAGCGGGACTAGATGAGCAGTTCTTC. Translating it yields CASSGGLAGLDEQFF.

As to this clone: One junction end does not reproduce the germline sequence, and a read error may be involved. The rearrangement links TRBV5-1 to TRBJ2-1; 10 nucleotides align to TRBD2. This CDR3 has 15 residues. CDR1 is SGHRS, CDR2 YFSETQ, per germline. The CDR3 bases are TGCGCCAGCAGCTTGGCTAGCGGGAGCTACAATGAGCAGCTCTTC. The encoded protein is CASSLASGSYNEQLF.

This chain links TRBV1 with TRBJ2-1; the D call of TRBD2 is as the table states it, not checked on the DNA. TRBV1 is described as a pseudogene. The CDR3 is made up of 16 amino acids. The CDR3 is CTSSQPGTSGMHEQFF. The CDR3 coding sequence is TGCACCAGCAGCCAACCCGGGACTAGCGGGATGCATGAGCAGTTCTTC.

The rearrangement joins TRBV28 to TRBJ1-1; a weak D match, TRBD1 (5 bases). The CDR3 consists of 13 residues. CDR1 is MDHEN, CDR2 SYDVKM, per germline. The V gene lost 2 bases and the J gene lost 1 base, with 5 bases spanning the gap. CDR3 nucleotides: TGTGCCAGCAGTTTAGACAGGAACACTGAAGCTTTCTTT. Amino acids: CASSLDRNTEAFF. Drawing the rest from reference TRBV28 and TRBJ1-1, the complete variable domain is DVKVTQSSRYLVKRTGEKVFLECVQDMDHENMFWYRQDPGLGLRLIYFSYDVKMKEKGDIPEGYSVSREKKERFSLILESASTNQTSMYLCASSLDRNTEAFFGQGTRLTVV.